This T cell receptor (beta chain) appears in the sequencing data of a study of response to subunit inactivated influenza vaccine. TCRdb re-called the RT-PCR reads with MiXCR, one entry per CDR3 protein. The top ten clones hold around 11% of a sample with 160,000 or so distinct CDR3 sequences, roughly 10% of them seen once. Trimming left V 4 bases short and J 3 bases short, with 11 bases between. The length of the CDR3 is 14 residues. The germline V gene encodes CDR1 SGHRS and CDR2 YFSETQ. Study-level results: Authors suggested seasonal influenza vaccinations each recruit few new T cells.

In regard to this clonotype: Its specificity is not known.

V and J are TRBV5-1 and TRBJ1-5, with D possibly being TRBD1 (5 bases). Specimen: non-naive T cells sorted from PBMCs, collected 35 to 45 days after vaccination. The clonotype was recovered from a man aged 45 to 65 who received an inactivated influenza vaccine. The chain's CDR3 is CASSPGTDNQPQHF. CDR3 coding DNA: TGCGCCAGCAGCCCCGGGACGGACAATCAGCCCCAGCATTTT.